The T cell receptor beta chain described here comes from a study of blood T cell repertoires in COVID-19. The overall study: Samples came from the United States, Italy and Spain, spanning acute and convalescent COVID-19.

In germline, CDR1 is SGHRS, CDR2 YFSETQ. Trimming at V came to 4 bases and at J to 3 bases, leaving 11 bases not matched to a gene. CDR3 length equals 16 residues. Recruited during active infection, patients (from Seattle) were subsequently followed longitudinally. Original methodology: Amplification of reference gene primers provided the estimated nucleated cell counts. The method was immunoSEQ multiplex PCR; TCRdb's version includes in-frame clones alone and lacks a portion of them. V, J and clone size were drawn from that table, and D and trimming were deduced from the DNA. This sample yields about 120,000 clones, of which around 89% are seen a single time; less than 4.5% belongs to the top ten.

This clonotype was sampled from a man aged 55 to 70 with COVID-19, enrolled during active disease. Sequenced material: peripheral blood. The chain couples TRBV5-1 to TRBJ2-3; 7 nucleotides line up with TRBD1. As DNA, the CDR3 is TGCGCCAGCAGCCTCTACGGGACAGTAAATACAGATACGCAGTATTTT. Protein product: CASSLYGTVNTDTQYF.